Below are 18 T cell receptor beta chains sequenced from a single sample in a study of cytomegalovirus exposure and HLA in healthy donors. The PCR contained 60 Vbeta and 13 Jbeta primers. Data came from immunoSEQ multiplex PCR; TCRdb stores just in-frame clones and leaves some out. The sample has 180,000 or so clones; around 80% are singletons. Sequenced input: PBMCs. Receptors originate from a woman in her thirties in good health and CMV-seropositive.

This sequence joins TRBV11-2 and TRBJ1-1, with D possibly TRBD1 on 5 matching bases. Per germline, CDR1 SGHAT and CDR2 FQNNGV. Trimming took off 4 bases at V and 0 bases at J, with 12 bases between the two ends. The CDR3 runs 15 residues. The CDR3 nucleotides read TGTGCCAGCAGCTCACGGGACTCCATGAACACTGAAGCTTTCTTT. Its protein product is CASSSRDSMNTEAFF.

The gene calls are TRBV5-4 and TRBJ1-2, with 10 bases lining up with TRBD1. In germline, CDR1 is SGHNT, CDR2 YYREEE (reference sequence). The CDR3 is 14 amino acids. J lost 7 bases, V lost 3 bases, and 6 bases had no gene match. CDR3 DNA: TGTGCCAGCAGCTCGACCGGGACAGGGGTTGGCTACACCTTC. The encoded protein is CASSSTGTGVGYTF. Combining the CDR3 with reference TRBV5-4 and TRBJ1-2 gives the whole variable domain ETGVTQSPTHLIKTRGQQVTLRCSSQSGHNTVSWYQQALGQGPQFIFQYYREEENGRGNFPPRFSGLQFPNYSSELNVNALELDDSALYLCASSSTGTGVGYTFGSGTRLTVV.

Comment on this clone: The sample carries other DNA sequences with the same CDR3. DNA of the CDR3: TGTGCCTGGACGGGCTCCTATAATTCACCCCTCCACTTT. It yields the protein CAWTGSYNSPLHF. The V gene is TRBV30, the J gene TRBJ1-6, with D unresolved. The CDR3 sequence is 13 residues long. Germline V gives CDR1 GTSNPN, CDR2 SVGIG (reference sequence). V was pared by 4 bases and J by 0 bases, with 4 bases between. The variable domain in full, completed from reference TRBV30 and TRBJ1-6, reads SQTIHQWPATLVQPVGSPLSLECTVEGTSNPNLYWYRQAAGRGLQLLFYSVGIGQISSEVPQNLSASRPQDRQFILSSKKLLLSDSGFYLCAWTGSYNSPLHFGNGTRLTVT.

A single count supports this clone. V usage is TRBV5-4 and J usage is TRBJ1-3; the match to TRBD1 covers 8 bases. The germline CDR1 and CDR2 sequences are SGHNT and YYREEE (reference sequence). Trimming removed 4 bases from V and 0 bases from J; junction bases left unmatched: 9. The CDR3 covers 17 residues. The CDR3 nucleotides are TGTGCCAGCAGCCTCAGGACAGGGATGCTCTCTGGAAACACCATATATTTT. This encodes CASSLRTGMLSGNTIYF.

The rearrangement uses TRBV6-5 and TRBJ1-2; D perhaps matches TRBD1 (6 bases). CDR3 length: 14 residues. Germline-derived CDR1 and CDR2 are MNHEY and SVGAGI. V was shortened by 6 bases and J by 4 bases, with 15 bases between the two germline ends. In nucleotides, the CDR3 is TGTGCCAGCAGGGCCGCACAGGGTATCTATGGCTACACCTTC. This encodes CASRAAQGIYGYTF.

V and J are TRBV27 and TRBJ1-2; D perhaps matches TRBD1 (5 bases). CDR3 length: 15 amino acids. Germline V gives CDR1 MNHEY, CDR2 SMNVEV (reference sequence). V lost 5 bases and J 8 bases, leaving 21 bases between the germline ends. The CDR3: CASSLTSWAGGGYTF. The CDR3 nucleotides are TGTGCCAGCAGTCTCACCTCGTGGGCTGGGGGGGGCTACACCTTC.

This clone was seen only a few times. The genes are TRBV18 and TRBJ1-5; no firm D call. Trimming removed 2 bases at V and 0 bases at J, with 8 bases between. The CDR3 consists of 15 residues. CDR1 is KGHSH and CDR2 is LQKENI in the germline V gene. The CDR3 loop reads CASSPTRGSNQPQHF. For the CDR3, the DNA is TGTGCCAGCTCACCAACGCGGGGTAGCAATCAGCCCCAGCATTTT.

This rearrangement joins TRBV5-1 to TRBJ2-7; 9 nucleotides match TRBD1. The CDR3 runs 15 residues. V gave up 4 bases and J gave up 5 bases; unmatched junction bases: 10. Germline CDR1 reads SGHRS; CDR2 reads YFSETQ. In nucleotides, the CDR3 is TGCGCCAGCAGCCCCCTTCGGACAGGGGTGAACGAGCAGTACTTC. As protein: CASSPLRTGVNEQYF.

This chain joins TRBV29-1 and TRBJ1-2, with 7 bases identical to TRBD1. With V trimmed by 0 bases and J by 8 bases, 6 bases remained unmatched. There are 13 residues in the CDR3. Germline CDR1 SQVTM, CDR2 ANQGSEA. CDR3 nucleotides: TGCAGCGTTGAAGATGGTGGAGGGGGCGGCTACACCTTC. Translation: CSVEDGGGGGYTF.

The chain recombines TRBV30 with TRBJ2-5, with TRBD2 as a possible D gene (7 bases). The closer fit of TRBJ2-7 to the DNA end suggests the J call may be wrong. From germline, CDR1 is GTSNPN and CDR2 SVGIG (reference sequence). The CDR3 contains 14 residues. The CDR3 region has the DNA TGTGCCTGGACCCATGGAGGGGGGGGCTACGAGCAGTACTTC. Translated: CAWTHGGGGYEQYF.

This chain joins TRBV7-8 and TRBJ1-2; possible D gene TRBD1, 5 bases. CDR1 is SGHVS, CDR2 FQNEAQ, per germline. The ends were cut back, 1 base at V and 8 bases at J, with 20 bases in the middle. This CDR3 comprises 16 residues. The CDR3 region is CASSLVGGPLGQGYTF. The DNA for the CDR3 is TGTGCCAGCAGCTTAGTGGGGGGTCCCCTGGGGCAGGGCTACACCTTC.

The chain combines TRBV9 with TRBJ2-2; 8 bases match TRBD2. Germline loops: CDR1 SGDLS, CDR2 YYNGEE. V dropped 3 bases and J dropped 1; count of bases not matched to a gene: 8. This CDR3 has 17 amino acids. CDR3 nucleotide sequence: TGTGCCAGCAGCGCCCGGGGTAGCGGGGTGAACACCGGGGAGCTGTTTTTT. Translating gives CASSARGSGVNTGELFF.

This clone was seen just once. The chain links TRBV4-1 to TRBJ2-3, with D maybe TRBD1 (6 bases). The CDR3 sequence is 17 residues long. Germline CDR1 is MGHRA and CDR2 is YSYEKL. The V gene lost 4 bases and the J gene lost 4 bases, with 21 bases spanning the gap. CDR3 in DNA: TGCGCCAGCAGCCGACCTCCGGGACACCCCCACCCAGATACGCAGTATTTT. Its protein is CASSRPPGHPHPDTQYF.

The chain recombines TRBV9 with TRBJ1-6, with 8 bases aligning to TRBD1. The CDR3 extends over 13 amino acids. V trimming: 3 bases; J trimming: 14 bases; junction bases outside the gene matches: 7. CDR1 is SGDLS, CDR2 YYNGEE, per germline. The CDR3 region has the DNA TGTGCCAGCAGCGCCTCGACAGGGGACACCCTCCACTTT. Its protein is CASSASTGDTLHF.

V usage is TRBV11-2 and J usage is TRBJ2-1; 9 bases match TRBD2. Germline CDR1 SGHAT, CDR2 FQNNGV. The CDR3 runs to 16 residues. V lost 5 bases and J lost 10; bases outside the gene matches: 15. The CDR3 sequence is CASSPRSGGNSKEQFF. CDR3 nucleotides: TGTGCCAGCAGCCCAAGAAGCGGGGGGAATTCGAAGGAGCAGTTCTTC.

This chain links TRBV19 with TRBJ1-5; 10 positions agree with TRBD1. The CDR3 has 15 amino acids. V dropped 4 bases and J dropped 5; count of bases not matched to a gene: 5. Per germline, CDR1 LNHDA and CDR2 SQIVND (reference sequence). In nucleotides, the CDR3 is TGTGCCAGTAGTAGGGACAGGGGAGTCGATCAGCCCCAGCATTTT. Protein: CASSRDRGVDQPQHF.

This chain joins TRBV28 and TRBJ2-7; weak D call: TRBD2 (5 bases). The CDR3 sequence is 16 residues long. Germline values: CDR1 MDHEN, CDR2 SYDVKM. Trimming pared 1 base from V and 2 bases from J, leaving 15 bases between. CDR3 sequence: CASSLYARAGPYEQYF. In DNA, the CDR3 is TGTGCCAGCAGTTTATATGCGAGGGCTGGTCCCTACGAGCAGTACTTC.

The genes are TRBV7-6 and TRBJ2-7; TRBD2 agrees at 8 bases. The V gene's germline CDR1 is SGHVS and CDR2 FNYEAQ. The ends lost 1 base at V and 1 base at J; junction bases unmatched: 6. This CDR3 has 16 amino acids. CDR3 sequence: CASSLGISGVSYEQYF. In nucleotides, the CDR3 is TGTGCCAGCAGCTTAGGTATTAGCGGGGTATCCTACGAGCAGTACTTC. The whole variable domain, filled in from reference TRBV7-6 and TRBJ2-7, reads GAGVSQSPRYKVTKRGQDVALRCDPISGHVSLYWYRQALGQGPEFLTYFNYEAQQDKSGLPNDRFSAERPEGSISTLTIQRTEQRDSAMYRCASSLGISGVSYEQYFGPGTRLTVT.